The rows below give T cell receptor beta chains drawn from one sample of a study of T cell responses to AZD1222 COVID-19 vaccine. Profiled with immunoSEQ multiplex PCR; TCRdb holds only in-frame clones, not every one. The sample has fewer than 150,000 clones; roughly nine tenths are singletons. Sequencing used peripheral blood, obtained 28 days after the second AZD1222 dose. The receptors here all came from an adult who received the AZD1222 COVID-19 vaccine. CDR3s include the opening cysteine and the closing phenylalanine or tryptophan. The D gene is left open where the match is weak. Size is omitted from some rows. Given values are once, few, many or a class for expanded clones.

size	V	J	D	DNA	CDR3
few	TRBV19	TRBJ1-3	TRBD1	TGTGCCAGTAGGATGGACAGGTCCTCTGGAAACACCATATATTTT	CASRMDRSSGNTIYF
NA	TRBV29-1	TRBJ1-2	NA	TGCAGCGGCCTCTTAACACCTCATGGCTACACCTTC	CSGLLTPHGYTF
once	TRBV30	TRBJ1-1	NA	TGTGCCTGGGGGGACCGGAACACTGAAGCTTTCTTT	CAWGDRNTEAFF
NA	TRBV10-3	TRBJ1-5	TRBD1	TGTGCCACCGGGAGGGGGCGAAACAATCAGCCCCAGCATTTT	CATGRGRNNQPQHF
NA	TRBV27	TRBJ1-5	NA	TGTGCCAGCAGTTTTTTGGGGAATCAGCCCCAGCATTTT	CASSFLGNQPQHF
NA	TRBV24-1	TRBJ1-3	NA	TGTGCCACCAGTGACCTCTTTGGAAACACCATATATTTT	CATSDLFGNTIYF
NA	TRBV6-5	TRBJ1-1	NA	TGTGCCACCCAGAGACGTAAGTTACTAGGTGAAGCTTTCTTT	CATQRRKLLGEAFF
NA	TRBV6-2/TRBV6-3	TRBJ2-3	TRBD1	TGTGCCAGCAGTCCCCCCGGGACAGGGGGCAGAGGAGATACGCAGTATTTT	CASSPPGTGGRGDTQYF
NA	TRBV19	TRBJ1-3	NA	TGTGCCAGTAGCGGGGTCGAGGCCGGCTCTGGAAACACCATATATTTT	CASSGVEAGSGNTIYF
NA	TRBV25-1	TRBJ2-5	NA	TGTGCCAGCAGTGCTAGGAACCAAGAGACCCAGTACTTC	CASSARNQETQYF
once	TRBV9	TRBJ1-3	TRBD1	TGTGCCAGCAGCGTAGACCAATACAGGGGCTTAGGAAACACCATATATTTT	CASSVDQYRGLGNTIYF
NA	TRBV30	TRBJ1-1	NA	TGTGCCTGGAGCGGACAGCCGTTGGTCGGAGCTTTCTTT	CAWSGQPLVGAFF
NA	TRBV10-3	TRBJ2-1	TRBD2	TGTGCCATCAGAGACGGCGGGAGCTCCTACAATGAGCAGTTCTTC	CAIRDGGSSYNEQFF
NA	TRBV27	TRBJ2-2	NA	TGTGCCAGCCAGCCGGCTAGTTTGACCGGGGAGCTGTTTTTT	CASQPASLTGELFF
NA	TRBV11-2	TRBJ1-1	NA	TGTGCCAGCAGCTTAGTCCTGGTTCGGGATGAAGCTTTCTTT	CASSLVLVRDEAFF
NA	TRBV3-1/TRBV3-2	TRBJ1-4	NA	TGTGCCAGCAGCCCCGGGGGTGAAAAACTGTTTTTT	CASSPGGEKLFF
NA	TRBV3-1/TRBV3-2	TRBJ2-7	NA	TGTGCCAGCAGCCAAGCCCCTCACTTAGACGAGCAGTACTTC	CASSQAPHLDEQYF
once	TRBV7-2	TRBJ1-5	NA	TGTGCCAGCAGTATCGGTTTCCAGCCCCAGCATTTT	CASSIGFQPQHF
NA	TRBV11-2	TRBJ2-1	TRBD2	TGTGCCAGCAGCTTAGGCGGGAGAGCCTACAATGAGCAGTTCTTC	CASSLGGRAYNEQFF
NA	TRBV9	TRBJ2-1	TRBD1	TGTGCCAGCAGCGTCGGGACAGGGACGAATGAGCAGTTCTTC	CASSVGTGTNEQFF
once	TRBV6-5	TRBJ2-7	TRBD2	TGTGCCAGCAGAGGCGGGAGGAGCTCCTACGAGCAGTACTTC	CASRGGRSSYEQYF
NA	TRBV3-1/TRBV3-2	TRBJ1-1	TRBD1	TGTGCCAGCAACAACAGGGGGCGGAGCACTGAAGCTTTCTTT	CASNNRGRSTEAFF
NA	TRBV2	TRBJ2-5	NA	TGTGCCAGCACCCCACGGCGAGAGACCCAGTACTTC	CASTPRRETQYF
NA	TRBV6-2/TRBV6-3	TRBJ1-2	TRBD1	TGTGCCAGCAGCCAAACTTCCGGGACAGTTTATGGCTACACCTTC	CASSQTSGTVYGYTF
NA	TRBV19	TRBJ1-2	NA	TGTGCCAGTAGTCTCGGCAGGGAGGCCTATGGCTACACCTTC	CASSLGREAYGYTF
NA	TRBV5-1	TRBJ2-2	NA	TGCGCCAGCAGCCTCCAGACCGGGTCGAACACCGGGGAGCTGTTTTTT	CASSLQTGSNTGELFF
NA	TRBV19	TRBJ2-6	NA	TGTGCCAGTAGTATACAAGGTACCGCCGGGGCCAACGTCCTGACTTTC	CASSIQGTAGANVLTF
NA	TRBV3-1/TRBV3-2	TRBJ2-3	TRBD2	TGTGCCAGCAGCCCCGCTTCGGGCGGGGGGGCTGGCACAGATACGCAGTATTTT	CASSPASGGGAGTDTQYF
NA	TRBV7-9	TRBJ1-3	TRBD1	TGTGCCAGCAGCTTAACAGGGGTCTCTGGAAACACCATATATTTT	CASSLTGVSGNTIYF
once	TRBV18	TRBJ2-5	NA	TGTGCCAGCTCACCACCGGCGGGGTACCAAGAGACCCAGTACTTC	CASSPPAGYQETQYF
NA	TRBV9	TRBJ1-2	TRBD1	TGTGCCAGCAGCGCTGGACAGGGCCCATATGGCTACACCTTC	CASSAGQGPYGYTF
few	TRBV21-1	TRBJ1-5	NA	TGTGCCAGCAGCAAAGAAACGACATCCAATCAGCCCCAGCATTTT	CASSKETTSNQPQHF
NA	TRBV9	TRBJ1-1	TRBD1	TGTGCCAGCAGCCCCTCGACAGGGTGGGACACTGAAGCTTTCTTT	CASSPSTGWDTEAFF
NA	TRBV12-3/TRBV12-4	TRBJ2-1	NA	TGTGCCAGCAGTTCCTACAATGAGCAGTTCTTC	CASSSYNEQFF
NA	TRBV30	TRBJ1-2	NA	TGTGCCTGGAGTCTAGCGGGAAACTATGGCTACACCTTC	CAWSLAGNYGYTF
NA	TRBV19	TRBJ1-1	TRBD1	TGTGCCAGTACTCCCCCCGACAGGGGGCGGGTCACTGAAGCTTTCTTT	CASTPPDRGRVTEAFF
NA	TRBV7-2	TRBJ2-5	TRBD2	TGTGCCAGCAGTCCTAGCGGGAATCGAGAGACCCAGTACTTC	CASSPSGNRETQYF
NA	TRBV2	TRBJ2-5	NA	TGTGCCAGCAGCGGGGTAAGAGGACAAGAGACCCAGTACTTC	CASSGVRGQETQYF
NA	TRBV4-1	TRBJ2-7	NA	TGCGCCAGCAGCCCGCAGGGGAGATACTACGAGCAGTACTTC	CASSPQGRYYEQYF
NA	TRBV5-4	TRBJ2-3	TRBD2	TGTGCCAGCAGCTCCCGACTAGCGGGAGTGATAGATACGCAGTATTTT	CASSSRLAGVIDTQYF
NA	TRBV24-1	TRBJ1-5	NA	TGTGCCACCAGTGACCCCGGACAAGCTAGCAATCAGCCCCAGCATTTT	CATSDPGQASNQPQHF
NA	TRBV14	TRBJ1-6	NA	TGTGCCAGCAGCCAAGGGGTCGGCTCACCCCTCCACTTT	CASSQGVGSPLHF
NA	TRBV7-9	TRBJ2-5	NA	TGTGCCAGCAGCTTAGGCGGGACGTCCTCGGCAGAGACCCAGTACTTC	CASSLGGTSSAETQYF
NA	TRBV2	TRBJ1-4	TRBD1	TGTGCCAGCAAAATTCAGGGGGGTCGTGAAAAACTGTTTTTT	CASKIQGGREKLFF
NA	TRBV7-9	TRBJ1-2	NA	TGTGCCAGCAGCTTACTACAGGGATCTAATGGCTACACCTTC	CASSLLQGSNGYTF
NA	TRBV6-5	TRBJ1-1	TRBD1	TGTGCCAGCAGTTTGGTGACAGGGACCCCCGGCACTGAAGCTTTCTTT	CASSLVTGTPGTEAFF
NA	TRBV30	TRBJ1-6	TRBD1	TGTGCCTGGAGTGACCCTCTTTACGGGACAGGCGGCAGTTCACCCCTCCACTTT	CAWSDPLYGTGGSSPLHF
NA	TRBV6-6	TRBJ1-6	NA	TGTGCCAGCAGTCCTTGGGACCCCGGGAGCTCCTATAATTCACCCCTCCACTTT	CASSPWDPGSSYNSPLHF
NA	TRBV7-9	TRBJ2-3	NA	TGTGCCAGCAGCTTAAGGATAAGGGATACGCAGTATTTT	CASSLRIRDTQYF
NA	TRBV4-1	TRBJ2-5	NA	TGCGCCAGCAGCCAAGGCGTGGGGGGGCCCCAGTACTTC	CASSQGVGGPQYF
NA	TRBV12-3/TRBV12-4	TRBJ1-2	NA	TGTGCCAGCAGCCGACAGGACGGCTATGGCTACACCTTC	CASSRQDGYGYTF
NA	TRBV5-5	TRBJ2-2	NA	TGTGCCAGCAGGTCTAGAGCCACCGGGGAGCTGTTTTTT	CASRSRATGELFF